These 30 T cell receptor beta chains were all obtained from the same sample, sequenced in a study of T cell repertoires in cytomegalovirus infection. No antigens are known for them. TCRdb analysed the reads with MiXCR anew, one entry per CDR3 protein. The sample includes about 68,000 distinct CDR3 sequences, approximately 22% of them seen just once. Sequenced: PBMCs, sequenced either directly or after in vitro stimulation (not recorded which). The receptor source for this set is a human donor in good health (CMV status not recorded). Some clones in this sample may be carry-over from other donors' samples.

This clonotype showed up many times. The rearrangement uses TRBV7-2 and TRBJ2-1; 7 nucleotides agree with TRBD1. The ends lost 6 bases at V and 1 base at J; junction bases unmatched: 9. The CDR3 runs 16 residues. Germline assignment: CDR1 SGHTA and CDR2 FQGNSA. The CDR3 region has the DNA TGTGCCAGCAGTTTAAGGGGGCGCGGTTCCTACAATGAGCAGTTCTTC. It yields the protein CASSLRGRGSYNEQFF.

This clonotype was picked up one time. The chain uses TRBV14 and TRBJ2-1; no firm D call. The V gene lost 2 bases and the J gene lost 2 bases, with 10 bases spanning the gap. This CDR3 is 15 amino acids long. Germline V gene data show CDR1 as SGHDN and CDR2 as FVKESK. The CDR3 DNA is TGTGCCAGCAGCCAATTTGTAGGTCCCTACAATGAGCAGTTCTTC. It is translated as CASSQFVGPYNEQFF.

This chain uses TRBV2 with TRBJ1-2, with 7 bases identical to TRBD1. The trim removed 10 bases at V and 7 bases at J, leaving 6 bases unmatched. The CDR3 is made up of 11 amino acids. Per the germline V gene, CDR1 is SNHLY and CDR2 is FYNNEI. The CDR3, as DNA: TGTGCCACGACCCCAGGGGGTGGCTACACCTTC. Its protein product is CATTPGGGYTF.

This clonotype has only a few counts. The chain is built from TRBV9 and TRBJ1-5; 9 positions match TRBD1. V gave up 5 bases and J gave up 0 bases; unmatched junction bases: 15. In germline, CDR1 is SGDLS, CDR2 YYNGEE. This CDR3 spans 19 amino acids. The CDR3, as DNA: TGTGCCAGCAGTGGAGGCGCGGACAGGGGAAGTTTTAGCAATCAGCCCCAGCATTTT. Translated: CASSGGADRGSFSNQPQHF.

The V gene is TRBV28, the J gene TRBJ1-2; D uncertain. Germline V CDR1 and CDR2: MDHEN, SYDVKM. V dropped 3 bases and J dropped 5 bases, with 13 bases sitting between them. The length of the CDR3 is 14 residues. The CDR3 DNA reads TGTGCCAGCAGTTTGCAATCCCCGGAGTATGGCTACACCTTC. Its translation is CASSLQSPEYGYTF.

This clonotype has only a few counts. V gene TRBV6-2 or TRBV6-3 combines with J gene TRBJ2-2, with TRBD1 as a possible D gene (6 bases). The germline gives CDR1 MNHEY, CDR2 SVGEGT. Trimming removed 8 bases at V and 5 bases at J, with 18 bases between. CDR3 length equals 15 residues. CDR3 DNA sequence: TGTGCCAGCGGCCCCCAGGGACAACCGACCGGGGAGCTGTTTTTT. Translated, it gives CASGPQGQPTGELFF.

This clonotype was found many times. The rearrangement links TRBV6-1 to TRBJ2-7; D may correspond to TRBD1 or TRBD2 (5 bases each). This CDR3 has 16 amino acids. V was shortened by 7 bases and J by 0 bases, with 19 bases between the two germline ends. CDR1 MNHNS and CDR2 SASEGT come from the germline V gene. CDR3 amino acids: CASISTGRPISYEQYF. The CDR3 coding sequence is TGTGCCAGCATCTCGACGGGACGGCCAATCTCCTACGAGCAGTACTTC.

The V call is TRBV5-4, the J call TRBJ2-5; D gene ambiguous. Germline loops: CDR1 SGHNT, CDR2 YYREEE (reference sequence). This CDR3 region has 14 residues. V was clipped by 0 bases and J by 1 base, with 7 bases between them. The CDR3 sequence: CASSLAQTQETQYF. CDR3 coding DNA: TGTGCCAGCAGCTTGGCACAGACCCAAGAGACCCAGTACTTC.

This clonotype was picked up a small number of times. The chain carries TRBV6-2 or TRBV6-3 and TRBJ2-5; 8 positions match TRBD1. Germline CDR1 and CDR2: MNHEY and SVGEGT. This CDR3 is 16 amino acids long. V lost 5 bases and J lost 5; bases outside the gene matches: 13. CDR3 loop: CASSPPRGQDSETQYF. The CDR3 nucleotides read TGTGCCAGCAGTCCACCACGGGGACAGGACTCGGAGACCCAGTACTTC.

The genes are TRBV5-4 and TRBJ2-7; D gene ambiguous. The V end was cut by 1 base, the J end by 1 base, with 6 bases between. Germline loops: CDR1 SGHNT, CDR2 YYREEE (reference sequence). The CDR3 runs 13 residues. CDR3 loop: CASSLWLSYEQYF. Written as DNA, the CDR3 is TGTGCCAGCAGCTTGTGGCTGTCCTACGAGCAGTACTTC. The full variable domain, rest sourced from reference TRBV5-4 and TRBJ2-7, is ETGVTQSPTHLIKTRGQQVTLRCSSQSGHNTVSWYQQALGQGPQFIFQYYREEENGRGNFPPRFSGLQFPNYSSELNVNALELDDSALYLCASSLWLSYEQYFGPGTRLTVT.

The rearrangement joins TRBV2 to TRBJ1-5; D is perhaps TRBD1 (5 bases). This CDR3 comprises 13 residues. Deletions cut 6 bases from V and 9 bases from J, with 15 bases between. Germline V gene sequence: CDR1 SNHLY, CDR2 FYNNEI. This chain's CDR3 is CASSTAGNGPQHF. In nucleotides, the CDR3 is TGTGCCAGCAGCACCGCAGGGAACGGGCCCCAGCATTTT.

This clonotype showed up many times. The chain couples TRBV7-2 to TRBJ2-3, with 10 bases aligning to TRBD2. Trimming at V came to 4 bases and at J to 4 bases, leaving 8 bases not matched to a gene. The germline gives CDR1 SGHTA, CDR2 FQGNSA. The CDR3 extends over 16 amino acids. DNA for the CDR3: TGTGCCAGCAGCTACCTCGGGACTAGCGCCCCAGATACGCAGTATTTT. The encoded protein is CASSYLGTSAPDTQYF.

The rearrangement uses TRBV11-2 and TRBJ2-5, with TRBD2 identical over 11 bases. This CDR3 contains 16 residues. Germline lookup yields CDR1 SGHAT and CDR2 FQNNGV. V was pared by 5 bases and J by 5 bases, with 10 bases of the junction left unmatched. DNA of the CDR3: TGTGCCAGCAGCGGCGGGACTAGCGGCCAGGGGGAGACCCAGTACTTC. It encodes CASSGGTSGQGETQYF.

The chain links TRBV29-1 to TRBJ1-1; 7 nucleotides line up with TRBD1. The CDR3 is 14 residues long. Germline CDR1 and CDR2: SQVTM and ANQGSEA. V gave up 4 bases and J gave up 4 bases; unmatched junction bases: 9. This chain's CDR3 is CSVGKTGAGTEAFF. The CDR3 nucleotides are TGCAGCGTTGGAAAAACAGGGGCGGGCACTGAAGCTTTCTTT.

This clonotype has a handful of counts. This CDR3 is CASTPRWGGNQPQHF. As DNA, the CDR3 is TGTGCCAGCACCCCGCGTTGGGGGGGGAATCAGCCCCAGCATTTT. The chain has TRBV27 and TRBJ1-5; the D gene is possibly TRBD1 (5 bases). The CDR3 contains 15 residues. Trimming left V 7 bases short and J 4 bases short, with 17 bases between. The germline gives CDR1 MNHEY, CDR2 SMNVEV (reference sequence).

This clonotype was found a few times. The chain recombines TRBV4-1 with TRBJ2-7; 7 nucleotides match TRBD2. Germline assignment: CDR1 MGHRA and CDR2 YSYEKL. Trimming removed 2 bases from V and 6 bases from J; junction bases left unmatched: 10. The CDR3 consists of 15 residues. The CDR3 DNA follows: TGCGCCAGCAGCCAATCGAATGGACTAGTAGGCGAGCAGTACTTC. This codes for CASSQSNGLVGEQYF.

The chain combines TRBV7-9 with TRBJ1-1; no reliable D call. There are 15 residues in the CDR3. CDR1 is SEHNR and CDR2 is FQNEAQ in the germline V gene (reference sequence). The germline V and J ends were trimmed by 1 base and 1 base, with 10 bases remaining between them. This CDR3 reads CASSLGAVRNTEAFF. CDR3 DNA sequence: TGTGCCAGCAGCTTAGGGGCGGTACGGAACACTGAAGCTTTCTTT.

This clonotype came up a few times. V and J are TRBV18 and TRBJ1-1, with unresolved D. The CDR3 extends over 17 amino acids. CDR1 and CDR2 from the germline V gene are KGHSH and LQKENI. With 4 bases removed from V and 0 bases from J, the gap between germline ends came to 18 bases. CDR3: CASSLKIGNTMNTEAFF. For the CDR3, the DNA is TGTGCCAGCTCACTCAAGATAGGAAACACCATGAACACTGAAGCTTTCTTT.

This clonotype was seen a handful of times. The genes are TRBV5-4 and TRBJ2-7; 7 positions match TRBD2. The CDR3 has 15 amino acids. The J segment lost 5 bases and the V segment lost 4 bases, leaving 12 bases of the junction unmatched. Germline lookup yields CDR1 SGHNT and CDR2 YYREEE (reference sequence). CDR3 sequence reads: CASSMPTSLFNEQYF. CDR3 DNA sequence: TGTGCCAGCAGCATGCCGACTAGCTTGTTCAACGAGCAGTACTTC.

This clonotype has only one observation. As DNA, the CDR3 is TGCGCCAGCAGCCAAGATCCGGGGACCTACGAGCAGTACTTC. This sequence encodes CASSQDPGTYEQYF. This chain joins TRBV4-1 and TRBJ2-7; tentatively, D is TRBD2 (5 bases). This CDR3 comprises 14 residues. The V and J ends lost 0 bases and 2 bases respectively, with 8 bases between them. CDR1 MGHRA and CDR2 YSYEKL come from the germline V gene.

This clonotype was counted at least ten times. V and J are TRBV6-6 and TRBJ1-6; 7 bases line up with TRBD1. The CDR3 is made up of 16 amino acids. Germline V gene data show CDR1 as MNHNY and CDR2 as SVGAGI (reference sequence). Germline trimming cut 6 bases from V and 2 bases from J; bases unmatched to any gene: 7. This chain's CDR3 is CASRGPGQTYNSPLHF. The CDR3, as DNA: TGTGCCAGCAGGGGACCGGGACAGACCTATAATTCACCCCTCCACTTT.

This clonotype was picked up a small number of times. The chain carries TRBV6-1 and TRBJ2-7; D is possibly TRBD2 (6 bases). This CDR3 region has 12 residues. Germline V gene data show CDR1 as MNHNS and CDR2 as SASEGT. Trimming took 7 bases from V and 2 from J, leaving 9 bases between them. The CDR3 sequence: CASNGRTYEQYF. The DNA for the CDR3 is TGTGCCAGCAACGGGAGAACCTACGAGCAGTACTTC.

The chain links TRBV10-3 to TRBJ2-5; D uncertain. Germline V gene data show CDR1 as ENHRY and CDR2 as SYGVKD. The CDR3 is made up of 12 amino acids. Between the trimmed V and J ends, which lost 6 bases and 10 bases, there was a span of 15 bases. The CDR3 spells CAISPNHEDQYF. The CDR3 region has the DNA TGTGCCATCAGCCCAAACCATGAGGACCAGTACTTC.

This clonotype was counted ten times or more. The rearrangement links TRBV27 to TRBJ1-4; D gene uncertain. V dropped 2 bases and J dropped 4 bases, with 5 bases sitting between them. The germline CDR1 and CDR2 sequences are MNHEY and SMNVEV (reference sequence). The CDR3 is 13 amino acids. CDR3 sequence: CASSLRLNEKLFF. Here the CDR3 DNA reads TGTGCCAGCAGTTTAAGGCTTAATGAAAAACTGTTTTTT. Using reference TRBV27 and TRBJ1-4 for the parts outside the CDR3, the full variable domain is EAQVTQNPRYLITVTGKKLTVTCSQNMNHEYMSWYRQDPGLGLRQIYYSMNVEVTDKGDVPEGYKVSRKEKRNFPLILESPSPNQTSLYFCASSLRLNEKLFFGSGTQLSVL.

This clonotype came up many times. This chain joins TRBV12-3 or TRBV12-4 and TRBJ1-1; D is undetermined. V was cut by 6 bases and J by 3 bases, with 11 bases left in between. This CDR3 region has 13 residues. The CDR3 here is CASSPDGYTEAFF. CDR3 bases: TGTGCCAGCAGCCCTGACGGGTACACTGAAGCTTTCTTT.

This clonotype appeared many times. The rearrangement links TRBV11-2 to TRBJ2-3; D is ambiguous. With 5 bases removed from V and 1 base from J, the gap between germline ends came to 10 bases. The CDR3 has 14 residues. Germline V gene sequence: CDR1 SGHAT, CDR2 FQNNGV. For the CDR3, the DNA is TGTGCCAGCAGCCTCTCCTGGGGCACAGATACGCAGTATTTT. Translating it yields CASSLSWGTDTQYF.

The chain is built from TRBV5-3 and TRBJ2-3; D is unresolved. TRBV5-3 is flagged as an ORF with uncertain function. The CDR3 spans 13 residues. The V end was cut by 9 bases, the J end by 0 bases, with 11 bases between. The CDR3 coding sequence is TGTGCCACCCGACTCCTTAGCACAGATACGCAGTATTTT. Its translation: CATRLLSTDTQYF.

The chain is built from TRBV15 and TRBJ1-3; TRBD1 is a possible D gene (5 bases). V was cut by 4 bases and J by 2 bases, with 9 bases left in between. This CDR3 comprises 14 residues. CDR1 and CDR2 (germline): LNHNV, YYDKDF (reference sequence). The CDR3 DNA reads TGTGCCACCAGCACAGGGAACGCTGGAAACACCATATATTTT. Translation gives CATSTGNAGNTIYF.

The chain has TRBV15 and TRBJ2-1, with 13 nucleotides matching TRBD2. J gave up 4 bases and V 1 base, and 1 base lay outside the gene matches. The CDR3 is 16 amino acids. Germline V gene data show CDR1 as LNHNV and CDR2 as YYDKDF (reference sequence). In nucleotides, the CDR3 is TGTGCCACCAGCAGAGGGGGACTAGCGGGATACAATGAGCAGTTCTTC. It yields the protein CATSRGGLAGYNEQFF.

A few counts support this clonotype. The chain links TRBV7-2 to TRBJ2-7; D is uncertain. CDR1 SGHTA and CDR2 FQGNSA come from the germline V gene. This CDR3 is built from 12 residues. V was clipped by 2 bases and J by 4 bases, with 6 bases between them. The CDR3 protein is CASSLPTYEQYF. CDR3 DNA sequence: TGTGCCAGCAGCTTACCTACATACGAGCAGTACTTC.